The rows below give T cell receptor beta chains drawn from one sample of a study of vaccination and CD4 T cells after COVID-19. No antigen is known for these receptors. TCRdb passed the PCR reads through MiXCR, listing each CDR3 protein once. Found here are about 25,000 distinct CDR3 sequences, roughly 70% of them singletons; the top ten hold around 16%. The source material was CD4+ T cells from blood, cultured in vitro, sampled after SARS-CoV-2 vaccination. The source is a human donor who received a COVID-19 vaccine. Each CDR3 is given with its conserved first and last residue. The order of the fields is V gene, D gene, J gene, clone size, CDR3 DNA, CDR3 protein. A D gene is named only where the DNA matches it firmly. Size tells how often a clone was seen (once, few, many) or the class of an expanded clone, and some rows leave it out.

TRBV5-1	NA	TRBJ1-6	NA	TGCGCCAGCAGCCTTGGGGATTCACCCCTCCACTTT	CASSLGDSPLHF
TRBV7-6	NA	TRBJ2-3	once	TGTGCCAGCAGCTCCTTCCTTGGGGATACGCAGTATTTT	CASSSFLGDTQYF
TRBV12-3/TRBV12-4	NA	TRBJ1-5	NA	TGTGCCAGCAGTTTAGATCCGGGTTGGAGCAATCAGCCCCAGCATTTT	CASSLDPGWSNQPQHF
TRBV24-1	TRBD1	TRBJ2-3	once	TGTGCCACAAGTCTCGGGACAGCAGTTTTTAGCACAGATACGCAGTATTTT	CATSLGTAVFSTDTQYF
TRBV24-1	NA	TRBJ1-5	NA	TGTGCCACCAGTCAGGTGGGGTTCAATCAGCCCCAGCATTTT	CATSQVGFNQPQHF
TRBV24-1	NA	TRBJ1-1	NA	TGTGCCACCAGTGAAGAGGGTAACACTGAAGCTTTCTTT	CATSEEGNTEAFF
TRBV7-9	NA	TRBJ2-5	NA	TGTGCCAGCAGCTTAGGTCCAGCGGCAATCAACCAGTACTTC	CASSLGPAAINQYF
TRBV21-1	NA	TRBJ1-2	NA	TGTGCCAGCAGCAACTTTTCAGGGGGGACGCGCTGCGGCTACACCTTC	CASSNFSGGTRCGYTF
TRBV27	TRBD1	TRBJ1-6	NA	TGTGCCAGCAGTTCTGACAGGGAGTCTAATTCACCCCTCCACTTT	CASSSDRESNSPLHF
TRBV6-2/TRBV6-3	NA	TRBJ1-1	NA	TGTGCCAGCAGTTACGGGCCACTGAACACTGAAGCTTTCTTT	CASSYGPLNTEAFF
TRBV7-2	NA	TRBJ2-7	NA	TGTGCCAGCAGCAAAGCTGGGGCTGTCTACGAGCAGTACTTC	CASSKAGAVYEQYF